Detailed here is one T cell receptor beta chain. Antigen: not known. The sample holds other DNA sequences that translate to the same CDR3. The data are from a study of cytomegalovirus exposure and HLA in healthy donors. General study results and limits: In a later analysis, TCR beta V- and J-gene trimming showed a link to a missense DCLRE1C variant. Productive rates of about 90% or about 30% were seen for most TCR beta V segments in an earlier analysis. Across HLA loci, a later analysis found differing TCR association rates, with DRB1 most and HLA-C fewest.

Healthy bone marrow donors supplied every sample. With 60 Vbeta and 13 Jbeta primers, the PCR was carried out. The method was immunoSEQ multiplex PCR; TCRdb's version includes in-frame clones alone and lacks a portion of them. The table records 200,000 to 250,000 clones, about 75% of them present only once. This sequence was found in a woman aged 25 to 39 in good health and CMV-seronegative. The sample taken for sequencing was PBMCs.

The CDR3 reads CASSYGQGADTQYF. The CDR3 nucleotides are TGTGCCAGCAGTTACGGACAGGGGGCAGATACGCAGTATTTT. This chain connects TRBV6-5 to TRBJ2-3; 10 bases agree with TRBD1. With 2 bases clipped from V and 4 bases from J, the junction kept 0 bases outside the gene matches. The CDR3 is 14 residues long. The germline gives CDR1 MNHEY, CDR2 SVGAGI.